Listed here is a single T cell receptor beta chain. Generated by immunoSEQ multiplex PCR, the TCRdb table keeps only in-frame clones and is missing some. The sample has more than 40,000 clones; approximately 94% are singletons. The sample comes from a study of T cell changes during pregnancy in multiple sclerosis. This CDR3 is built from 18 residues. The V gene's germline CDR1 is MGHDK and CDR2 SYGVNS. Trimming removed 2 bases from V and 9 bases from J, with 23 bases in between. The sample consisted of CD4+ T cells from peripheral blood mononuclear cells, taken in the second trimester of pregnancy. This sequence was found in a female donor with multiple sclerosis, enrolled in a pregnancy study. The chain carries TRBV25-1 and TRBJ1-6; D is possibly TRBD1 (6 bases). CDR3 region: CASSENLRGGRRFSPLHF. The DNA for the CDR3 is TGTGCCAGCAGTGAAAATCTAAGAGGGGGAAGGAGGTTTTCACCCCTCCACTTT. The whole variable domain, remainder taken from reference TRBV25-1 and TRBJ1-6, is EADIYQTPRYLVIGTGKKITLECSQTMGHDKMYWYQQDPGMELHLIHYSYGVNSTEKGDLSSESTVSRIRTEHFPLTLESARPSHTSQYLCASSENLRGGRRFSPLHFGNGTRLTVT.